The 2 T cell receptor beta chains below were found in one sample sequenced in a study of blood T cell repertoires in COVID-19. Assay used: immunoSEQ multiplex PCR; TCRdb lists only in-frame clones, some missing. The data hold about 100,000 clones, with around 90% observed a single time. The sequencing sample was made of peripheral blood. These receptors all come from a human donor in a cohort sampled during active COVID-19.

This chain links TRBV28 with TRBJ1-1; D ambiguous. The V end lost 1 base, the J end lost 11 bases, and 11 bases lay between the germline ends. The CDR3 runs 12 residues. In germline, CDR1 is MDHEN, CDR2 SYDVKM. The CDR3 DNA sequence: TGTGCCAGCAGTTTATCTGCGTCGCGGGCTTTCTTT. Its protein is CASSLSASRAFF.

V gene TRBV5-4 combines with J gene TRBJ1-1, with 8 bases matching TRBD1. CDR3 length: 15 residues. J was trimmed by 2 bases and V by 2 bases; bases with no gene match: 5. Germline CDR1 is SGHNT and CDR2 is YYREEE (reference sequence). In nucleotides, the CDR3 is TGTGCCAGCAGCTTCCGGACAGGGACAAACACTGAAGCTTTCTTT. Translation gives CASSFRTGTNTEAFF.